The 8 T cell receptor beta chains below all came from one sample that was sequenced in a study of shared clonotypes between healthy human individuals. Libraries were prepared by immunoSEQ multiplex PCR; TCRdb keeps only in-frame clonotypes and omits some of them. The sample carries fewer than 2.5 million clones, approximately 93% recorded once. The sample taken for sequencing was naive CD4+ T cells from PBMCs. The subset: CD45RA+ positively selected. Receptor source: a man younger than 30 in good health. Some clones in this sample may be carry-over from other donors' samples.

V gene TRBV2 combines with J gene TRBJ1-4; D possibly corresponds to TRBD1 (6 bases). This CDR3 has 15 amino acids. V lost 3 bases, J lost 4 bases, and 12 bases lay in between. The germline V gene has CDR1 SNHLY and CDR2 FYNNEI. The CDR3: CASSDEGGLNEKLFF. The DNA for the CDR3 is TGTGCCAGCAGTGATGAAGGGGGACTTAATGAAAAACTGTTTTTT.

The rearrangement links TRBV7-8 to TRBJ1-5, with D uncertain. Germline values: CDR1 SGHVS, CDR2 FQNEAQ. V shed 3 bases and J shed 1 base, with 10 bases lying between them. The CDR3 covers 15 residues. This CDR3 is CASSFSLQSNQPQHF. The CDR3 DNA sequence: TGTGCCAGCAGCTTTTCTTTGCAGAGCAATCAGCCCCAGCATTTT. Full variable domain (rest looked up from reference TRBV7-8 and TRBJ1-5): GAGVSQSPRYKVAKRGQDVALRCDPISGHVSLFWYQQALGQGPEFLTYFQNEAQLDKSGLPSDRFFAERPEGSVSTLKIQRTQQEDSAVYLCASSFSLQSNQPQHFGDGTRLSIL.

This chain links TRBV28 with TRBJ1-1; D gene uncertain. Germline values: CDR1 MDHEN, CDR2 SYDVKM. There are 12 residues in the CDR3. V was shortened by 1 base and J by 10 bases, with 10 bases between the two germline ends. The CDR3 loop reads CASSLLDKSAFF. DNA of the CDR3: TGTGCCAGCAGTTTATTAGACAAATCAGCTTTCTTT.

About this clone itself: Different DNA sequences within this sample yield the same CDR3. This sequence joins TRBV27 and TRBJ1-5, with D unclear. V lost 4 bases and J 1 base, leaving 11 bases between the germline ends. CDR1 MNHEY and CDR2 SMNVEV come from the germline V gene (reference sequence). The CDR3 spans 15 residues. CDR3 region: CASSSGRPSNQPQHF. The CDR3 DNA follows: TGTGCCAGCAGTTCCGGGAGGCCGAGCAATCAGCCCCAGCATTTT.

The chain links TRBV28 to TRBJ2-4; D is possibly TRBD1 (5 bases). There are 13 residues in the CDR3. Germline V gene sequence: CDR1 MDHEN, CDR2 SYDVKM. Trimming removed 4 bases at V and 6 bases at J, with 10 bases between. Here the CDR3 reads CASSSRGANIQYF. CDR3 DNA sequence: TGTGCCAGCAGTTCTAGGGGTGCAAACATTCAGTACTTC.

This clone was recorded only once. The V gene is TRBV5-8, the J gene TRBJ2-5; 7 bases agree with TRBD1. Per germline, CDR1 SGHTS and CDR2 YDEGEE. The CDR3 contains 15 residues. V lost 4 bases and J lost 2; bases outside the gene matches: 8. This CDR3 is CASSGGQASQETQYF. The CDR3 DNA is TGTGCCAGCAGCGGCGGACAGGCTTCACAAGAGACCCAGTACTTC. Complete variable domain (other parts from reference TRBV5-8 and TRBJ2-5): EAGVTQSPTHLIKTRGQQATLRCSPISGHTSVYWYQQALGLGLQFLLWYDEGEERNRGNFPPRFSGRQFPNYSSELNVNALELEDSALYLCASSGGQASQETQYFGPGTRLLVL.

The table lists this clone with a count of one. The chain couples TRBV12-5 to TRBJ1-2; a weak D match, TRBD1 (5 bases). This CDR3 region has 16 residues. Looked up from germline, CDR1 is LGHNT and CDR2 is FRNRAP. With 6 bases removed from V and 4 bases from J, the gap between germline ends came to 21 bases. The CDR3 is CASGLLSGLTSYGYTF. The CDR3 nucleotides are TGTGCTAGTGGCCTTCTTTCGGGGCTAACCTCCTATGGCTACACCTTC.

The chain recombines TRBV10-2 with TRBJ1-3, with D hard to call. Germline assignment: CDR1 WSHSY and CDR2 SAAADI. The CDR3 length is 15 residues. Between the trimmed V and J ends, which lost 4 bases and 0 bases, there was a span of 10 bases. The CDR3 sequence is CASSVGRPSGNTIYF. The CDR3 DNA is TGCGCCAGCAGTGTCGGGCGGCCCTCTGGAAACACCATATATTTT.